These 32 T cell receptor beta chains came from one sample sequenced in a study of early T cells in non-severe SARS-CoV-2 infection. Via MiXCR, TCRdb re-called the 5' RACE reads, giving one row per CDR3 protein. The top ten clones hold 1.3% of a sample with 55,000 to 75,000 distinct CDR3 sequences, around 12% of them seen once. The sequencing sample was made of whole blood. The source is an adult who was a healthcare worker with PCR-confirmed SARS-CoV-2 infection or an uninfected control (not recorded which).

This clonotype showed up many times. CDR3 residues: CASTGRGRSPLHF. In DNA, the CDR3 is TGTGCCAGCACGGGCAGGGGAAGATCACCCCTCCACTTT. The gene calls are TRBV6-2 or TRBV6-3 and TRBJ1-6, with D maybe TRBD1 (6 bases). This CDR3 contains 13 residues. Trimming removed 7 bases from V and 10 bases from J, with 14 bases in between. Germline V gene lookup returns CDR1 MNHEY and CDR2 SVGEGT.

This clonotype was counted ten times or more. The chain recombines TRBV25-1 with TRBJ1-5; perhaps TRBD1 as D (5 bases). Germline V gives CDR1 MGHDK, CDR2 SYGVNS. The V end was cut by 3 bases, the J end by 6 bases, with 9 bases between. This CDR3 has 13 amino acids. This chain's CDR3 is CASSEIGGQPQHF. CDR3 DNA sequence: TGTGCCAGCAGTGAGATTGGGGGTCAGCCCCAGCATTTT.

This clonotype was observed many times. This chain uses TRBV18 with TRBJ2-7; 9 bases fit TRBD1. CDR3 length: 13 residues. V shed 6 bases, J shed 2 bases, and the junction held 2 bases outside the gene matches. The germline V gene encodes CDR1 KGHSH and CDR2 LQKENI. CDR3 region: CASSRDRAYEQYF. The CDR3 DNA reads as TGTGCCAGCTCGAGGGACAGGGCCTACGAGCAGTACTTC.

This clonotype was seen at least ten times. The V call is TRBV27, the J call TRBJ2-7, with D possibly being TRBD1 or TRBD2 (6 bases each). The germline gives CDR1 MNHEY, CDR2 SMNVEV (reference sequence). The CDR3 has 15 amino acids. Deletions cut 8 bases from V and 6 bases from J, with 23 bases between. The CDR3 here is CASHPRFGGTGEQYF. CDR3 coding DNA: TGTGCCAGCCACCCTAGGTTCGGGGGCACGGGCGAGCAGTACTTC.

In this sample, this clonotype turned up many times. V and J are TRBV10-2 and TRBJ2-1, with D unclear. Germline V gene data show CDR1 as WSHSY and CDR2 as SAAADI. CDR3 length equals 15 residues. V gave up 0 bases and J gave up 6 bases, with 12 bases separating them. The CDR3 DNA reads TGCGCCAGCAGTGAGTCGATACGTCTAGTCAATGAGCAGTTCTTC. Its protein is CASSESIRLVNEQFF.

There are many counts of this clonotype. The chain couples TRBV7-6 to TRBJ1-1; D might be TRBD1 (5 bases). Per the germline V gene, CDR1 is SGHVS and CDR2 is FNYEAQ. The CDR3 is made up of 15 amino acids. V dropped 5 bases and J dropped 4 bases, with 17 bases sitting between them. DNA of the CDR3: TGTGCCAGCAGCCGTGAACTGGGGCGGGGCACTGAAGCTTTCTTT. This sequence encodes CASSRELGRGTEAFF.

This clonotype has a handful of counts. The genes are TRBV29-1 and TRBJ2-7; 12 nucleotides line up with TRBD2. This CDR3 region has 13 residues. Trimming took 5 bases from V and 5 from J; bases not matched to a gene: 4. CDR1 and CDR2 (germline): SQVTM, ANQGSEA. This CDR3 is CSVRGLAGNEQYF. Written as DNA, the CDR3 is TGCAGCGTTCGAGGACTAGCGGGAAACGAGCAGTACTTC.

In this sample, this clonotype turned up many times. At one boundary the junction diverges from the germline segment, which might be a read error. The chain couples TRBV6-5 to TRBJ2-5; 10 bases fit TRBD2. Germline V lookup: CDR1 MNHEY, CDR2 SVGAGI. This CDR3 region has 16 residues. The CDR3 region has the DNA TGTGCCAGCAGCTACTTAGCGGGAGGATGGCAAGAGACCCAGTACTTC. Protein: CASSYLAGGWQETQYF.

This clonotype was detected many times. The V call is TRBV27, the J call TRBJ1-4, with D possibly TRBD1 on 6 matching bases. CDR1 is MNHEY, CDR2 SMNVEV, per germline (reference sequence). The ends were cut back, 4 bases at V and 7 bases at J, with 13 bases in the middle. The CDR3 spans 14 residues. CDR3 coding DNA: TGTGCCAGCAGTTATGGGGGGCGGACTGAAAAACTGTTTTTT. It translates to CASSYGGRTEKLFF.

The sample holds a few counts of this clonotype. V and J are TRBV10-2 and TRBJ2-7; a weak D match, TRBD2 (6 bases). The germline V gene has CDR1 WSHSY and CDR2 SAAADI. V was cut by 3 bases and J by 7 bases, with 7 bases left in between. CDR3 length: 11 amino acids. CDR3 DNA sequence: TGCGCCAGCAGTGATCGGGGGGAGCAGTACTTC. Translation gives CASSDRGEQYF.

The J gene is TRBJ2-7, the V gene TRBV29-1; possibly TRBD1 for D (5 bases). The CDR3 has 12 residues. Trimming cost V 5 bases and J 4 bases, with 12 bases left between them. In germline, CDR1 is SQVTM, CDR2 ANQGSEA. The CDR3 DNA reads TGCAGCGTTTACAACCAGGGTTACGAGCAGTACTTC. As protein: CSVYNQGYEQYF.

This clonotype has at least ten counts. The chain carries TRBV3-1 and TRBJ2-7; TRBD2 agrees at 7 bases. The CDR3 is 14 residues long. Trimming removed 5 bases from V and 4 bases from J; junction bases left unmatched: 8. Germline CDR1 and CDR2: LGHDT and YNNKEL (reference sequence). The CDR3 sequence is CASSTPGTTYEQYF. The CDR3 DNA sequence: TGTGCCAGCAGCACTCCCGGGACTACATACGAGCAGTACTTC.

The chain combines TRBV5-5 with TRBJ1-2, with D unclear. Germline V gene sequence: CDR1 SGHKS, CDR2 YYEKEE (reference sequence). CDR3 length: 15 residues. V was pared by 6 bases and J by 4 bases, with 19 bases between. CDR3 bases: TGTGCCAGCACCCTGGGAAAAAGGGATACCTATGGCTACACCTTC. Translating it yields CASTLGKRDTYGYTF.

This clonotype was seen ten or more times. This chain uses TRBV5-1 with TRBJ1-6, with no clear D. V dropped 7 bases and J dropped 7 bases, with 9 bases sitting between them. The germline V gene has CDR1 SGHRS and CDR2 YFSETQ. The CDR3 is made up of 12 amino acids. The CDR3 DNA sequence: TGCGCCAGCCGGACCGGAAATTCACCCCTCCACTTT. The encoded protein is CASRTGNSPLHF.

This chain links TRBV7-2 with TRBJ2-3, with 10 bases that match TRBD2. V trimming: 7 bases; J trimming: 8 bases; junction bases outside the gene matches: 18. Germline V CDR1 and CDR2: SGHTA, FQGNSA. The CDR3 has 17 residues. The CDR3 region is CASTSPSLAGAPGTQYF. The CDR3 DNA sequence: TGTGCCAGCACCTCTCCTTCTCTAGCGGGGGCCCCTGGTACGCAGTATTTT.

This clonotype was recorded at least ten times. The CDR3: CASSRDGGAVNEQFF. CDR3 coding DNA: TGTGCCAGCAGTCGGGACGGGGGGGCCGTAAATGAGCAGTTCTTC. The chain employs TRBV6-4 and TRBJ2-1; 8 nucleotides match TRBD2. Germline V gene lookup returns CDR1 MRHNA and CDR2 SNTAGT. The ends lost 5 bases at V and 7 bases at J; junction bases unmatched: 10. The CDR3 has 15 residues.

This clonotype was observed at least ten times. The chain's CDR3 is CSVSGRATDTQYF. For the CDR3, the DNA is TGCAGCGTGAGCGGGAGGGCCACAGATACGCAGTATTTT. J is TRBJ2-3 and V is TRBV29-1, with TRBD2 matching over 10 bases. Germline lookup yields CDR1 SQVTM and CDR2 ANQGSEA. V was clipped by 6 bases and J by 2 bases; unmatched bases: 2. CDR3 length: 13 residues.

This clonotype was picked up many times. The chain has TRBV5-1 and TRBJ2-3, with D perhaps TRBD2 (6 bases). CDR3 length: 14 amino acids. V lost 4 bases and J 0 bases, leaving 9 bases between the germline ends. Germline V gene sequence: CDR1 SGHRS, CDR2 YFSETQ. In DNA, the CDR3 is TGCGCCAGCAGCCCCGGGACTAGCACAGATACGCAGTATTTT. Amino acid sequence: CASSPGTSTDTQYF.

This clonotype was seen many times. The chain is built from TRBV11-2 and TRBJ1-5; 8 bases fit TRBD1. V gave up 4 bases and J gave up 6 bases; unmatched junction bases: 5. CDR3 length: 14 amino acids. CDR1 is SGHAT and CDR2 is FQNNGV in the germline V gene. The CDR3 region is CASSSGQGTQPQHF. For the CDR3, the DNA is TGTGCCAGCAGCTCCGGACAGGGAACTCAGCCCCAGCATTTT. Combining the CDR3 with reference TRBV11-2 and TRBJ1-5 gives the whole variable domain EAGVAQSPRYKIIEKRQSVAFWCNPISGHATLYWYQQILGQGPKLLIQFQNNGVVDDSQLPKDRFSAERLKGVDSTLKIQPAKLEDSAVYLCASSSGQGTQPQHFGDGTRLSIL.

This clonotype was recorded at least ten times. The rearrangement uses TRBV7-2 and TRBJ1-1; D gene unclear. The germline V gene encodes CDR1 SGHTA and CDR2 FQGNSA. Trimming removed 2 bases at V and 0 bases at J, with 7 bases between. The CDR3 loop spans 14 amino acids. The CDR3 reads CASSLSPLNTEAFF. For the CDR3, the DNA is TGTGCCAGCAGCTTAAGCCCCTTGAACACTGAAGCTTTCTTT.

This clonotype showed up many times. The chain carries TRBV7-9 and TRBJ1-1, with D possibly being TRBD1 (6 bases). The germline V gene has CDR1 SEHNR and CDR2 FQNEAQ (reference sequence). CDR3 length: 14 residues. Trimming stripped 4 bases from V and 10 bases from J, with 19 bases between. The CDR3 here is CASSSSGIEGGAFF. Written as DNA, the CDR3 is TGTGCCAGCAGCTCCTCCGGGATCGAGGGGGGAGCTTTCTTT.

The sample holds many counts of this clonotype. In DNA form, the CDR3 reads TGTGCCAGCACTGGGGCAGCTAGCGGGAGGGAGACCCAGTACTTC. Encoded protein: CASTGAASGRETQYF. The rearrangement joins TRBV28 to TRBJ2-5, with 11 bases matching TRBD2. Germline lookup yields CDR1 MDHEN and CDR2 SYDVKM. The CDR3 spans 15 residues. Unmatched junction bases numbered 9, after V lost 7 bases and J lost 5 bases. Using reference TRBV28 and TRBJ2-5 for the parts outside the CDR3, the full variable domain is DVKVTQSSRYLVKRTGEKVFLECVQDMDHENMFWYRQDPGLGLRLIYFSYDVKMKEKGDIPEGYSVSREKKERFSLILESASTNQTSMYLCASTGAASGRETQYFGPGTRLLVL.

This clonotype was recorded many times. Here the CDR3 DNA reads TGCAGTGCGCCAGGGGGCAGCTTCAAAGAGACCCAGTACTTC. This translates into CSAPGGSFKETQYF. The chain links TRBV20-1 to TRBJ2-5; 8 positions match TRBD1. V was pared by 6 bases and J by 3 bases, with 9 bases of the junction left unmatched. CDR1 DFQATT and CDR2 SNEGSKA come from the germline V gene (reference sequence). This CDR3 has 14 residues.

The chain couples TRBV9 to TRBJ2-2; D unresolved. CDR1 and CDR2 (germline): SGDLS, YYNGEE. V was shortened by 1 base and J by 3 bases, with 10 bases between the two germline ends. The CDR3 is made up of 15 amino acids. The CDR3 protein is CASSVLSWDTGELFF. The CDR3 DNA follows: TGTGCCAGCAGCGTACTGAGCTGGGACACCGGGGAGCTGTTTTTT.

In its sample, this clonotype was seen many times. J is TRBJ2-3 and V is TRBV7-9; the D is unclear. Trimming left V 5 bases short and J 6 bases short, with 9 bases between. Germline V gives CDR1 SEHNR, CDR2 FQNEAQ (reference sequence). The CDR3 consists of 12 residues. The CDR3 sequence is CASSPNADTQYF. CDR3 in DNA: TGTGCCAGCAGCCCGAACGCGGATACGCAGTATTTT.

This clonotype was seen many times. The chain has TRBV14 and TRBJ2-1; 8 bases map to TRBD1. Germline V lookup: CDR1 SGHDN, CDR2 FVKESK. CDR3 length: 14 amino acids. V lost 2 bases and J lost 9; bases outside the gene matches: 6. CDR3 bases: TGTGCCAGCAGCCAAACGGACAGGGATCCTGAGCAGTTCTTC. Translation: CASSQTDRDPEQFF.

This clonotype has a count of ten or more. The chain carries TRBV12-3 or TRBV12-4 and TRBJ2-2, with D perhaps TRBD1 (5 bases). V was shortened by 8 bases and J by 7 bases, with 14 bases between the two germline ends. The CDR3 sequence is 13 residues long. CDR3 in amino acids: CASAAGQGGELFF. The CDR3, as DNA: TGTGCCAGCGCAGCAGGGCAGGGCGGGGAGCTGTTTTTT.

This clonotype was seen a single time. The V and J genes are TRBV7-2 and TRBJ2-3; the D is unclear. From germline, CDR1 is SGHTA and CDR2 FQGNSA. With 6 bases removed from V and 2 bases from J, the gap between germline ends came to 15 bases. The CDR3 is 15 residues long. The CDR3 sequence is CASRNGAHPTDTQYF. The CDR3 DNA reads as TGTGCCAGCAGGAATGGAGCCCATCCCACAGATACGCAGTATTTT.

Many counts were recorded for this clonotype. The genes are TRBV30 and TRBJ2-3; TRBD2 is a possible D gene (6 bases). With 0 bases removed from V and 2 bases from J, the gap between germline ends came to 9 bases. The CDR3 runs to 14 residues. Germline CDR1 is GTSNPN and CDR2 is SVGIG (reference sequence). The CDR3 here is CAWSVTGDTDTQYF. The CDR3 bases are TGTGCCTGGAGTGTAACGGGGGACACAGATACGCAGTATTTT.

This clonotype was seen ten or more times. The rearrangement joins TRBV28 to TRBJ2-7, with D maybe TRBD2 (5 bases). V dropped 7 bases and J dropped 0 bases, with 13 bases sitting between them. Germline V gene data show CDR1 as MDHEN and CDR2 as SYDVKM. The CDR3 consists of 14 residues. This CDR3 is CASKDGGRSYEQYF. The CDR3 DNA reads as TGTGCCAGCAAGGACGGAGGACGCTCCTACGAGCAGTACTTC.

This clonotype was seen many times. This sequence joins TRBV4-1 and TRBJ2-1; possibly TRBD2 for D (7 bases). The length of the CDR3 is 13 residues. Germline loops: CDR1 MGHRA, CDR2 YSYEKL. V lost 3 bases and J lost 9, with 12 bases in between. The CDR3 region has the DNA TGCGCCAGCAGCCAGGGGGAGGGGGGTGAGCAGTTCTTC. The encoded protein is CASSQGEGGEQFF.

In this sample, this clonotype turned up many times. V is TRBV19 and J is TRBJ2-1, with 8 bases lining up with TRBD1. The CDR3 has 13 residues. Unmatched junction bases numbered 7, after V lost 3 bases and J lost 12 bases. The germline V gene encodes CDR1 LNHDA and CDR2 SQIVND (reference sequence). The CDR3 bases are TGTGCCAGTAGTATTGGACAGGGCAGGGGGCAGTTCTTC. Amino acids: CASSIGQGRGQFF.